What follows are 30 T cell receptor beta chains derived from one specimen sequenced in a study of cytomegalovirus exposure and HLA in healthy donors. PCR employed 60 Vbeta and 13 Jbeta primers. Repertoires were generated with immunoSEQ multiplex PCR, while TCRdb's copy carries only in-frame clones and drops some. The data contain 150,000 to 200,000 clones, approximately 78% of them singletons. Sequences were obtained from PBMCs. The receptor set was obtained from a woman aged 18-29 years in good health and CMV-seronegative.

This rearrangement joins TRBV18 to TRBJ2-7, with 8 bases lining up with TRBD1. The CDR3 consists of 15 residues. The germline V gene has CDR1 KGHSH and CDR2 LQKENI. V was pared by 3 bases and J by 5 bases, with 9 bases of the junction left unmatched. The CDR3 here is CASSPGTGNRNEQYF. The CDR3 bases are TGTGCCAGCTCACCCGGGACAGGAAATCGTAACGAGCAGTACTTC.

V and J are TRBV29-1 and TRBJ1-1, with D perhaps TRBD1 (6 bases). The CDR3 sequence is 16 residues long. The V and J ends lost 7 bases and 0 bases respectively, with 21 bases between them. The V gene's germline CDR1 is SQVTM and CDR2 ANQGSEA. Here the CDR3 reads CSGKRGFWDMNTEAFF. The DNA of the CDR3 is TGCAGCGGGAAGAGGGGTTTCTGGGACATGAACACTGAAGCTTTCTTT.

This chain uses TRBV6-1 with TRBJ1-3, with D maybe TRBD1 (5 bases). The CDR3 has 13 residues. V lost 6 bases and J lost 0, with 6 bases in between. The V gene's germline CDR1 is MNHNS and CDR2 SASEGT. For the CDR3, the DNA is TGTGCCAGCAGGACAGCCTCTGGAAACACCATATATTTT. It is translated as CASRTASGNTIYF.

The rearrangement links TRBV27 to TRBJ2-3, with 8 bases fitting TRBD2. This CDR3 is built from 16 residues. V lost 4 bases to trimming and J lost 5 bases; unmatched junction nucleotides: 11. Per the germline V gene, CDR1 is MNHEY and CDR2 is SMNVEV (reference sequence). As DNA, the CDR3 is TGTGCCAGCAGTTCCCCAGCGGGAGCGGGAAGAGATACGCAGTATTTT. Protein: CASSSPAGAGRDTQYF.

The chain carries TRBV7-9 and TRBJ2-7, with 9 bases aligning to TRBD1. This CDR3 is built from 14 residues. Germline V gives CDR1 SEHNR, CDR2 FQNEAQ (reference sequence). The trim removed 5 bases at V and 4 bases at J, leaving 6 bases unmatched. Here the CDR3 DNA reads TGTGCCAGCAGCACACCGGGACAGGGATACGAGCAGTACTTC. Its protein is CASSTPGQGYEQYF.

The chain uses TRBV7-9 and TRBJ1-1; a possible D gene is TRBD1 (6 bases). Germline V CDR1 and CDR2: SEHNR, FQNEAQ (reference sequence). The germline V and J ends were trimmed by 5 bases and 4 bases, with 23 bases remaining between them. The CDR3 loop spans 17 amino acids. The CDR3 reads CASSPSWDYGGLTEAFF. For the CDR3, the DNA is TGTGCCAGCAGCCCGAGTTGGGACTACGGGGGCCTCACTGAAGCTTTCTTT.

The chain joins TRBV29-1 to TRBJ2-1; 13 bases agree with TRBD2. CDR3 length: 14 residues. Unmatched junction bases numbered 7, after V lost 7 bases and J lost 7 bases. Germline values: CDR1 SQVTM, CDR2 ANQGSEA. This CDR3 is CSGTGTSGINEQFF. CDR3 bases: TGCAGCGGGACCGGGACTAGCGGGATTAATGAGCAGTTCTTC.

The count of this clone is one. This chain joins TRBV5-1 and TRBJ2-7; 7 nucleotides agree with TRBD1. The trim removed 8 bases at V and 2 bases at J, leaving 10 bases unmatched. This CDR3 contains 14 residues. CDR1 is SGHRS, CDR2 YFSETQ, per germline. The CDR3 spells CASSRDSYTYEQYF. The CDR3 bases are TGCGCCAGTTCCCGGGACAGCTATACCTACGAGCAGTACTTC.

CDR3 DNA sequence: TGTGCCAGCAGTAGCCAGGGGATCTACGAGCAGTACTTC. It yields the protein CASSSQGIYEQYF. The V gene is TRBV28, the J gene TRBJ2-7; D is possibly TRBD1 (6 bases). V lost 5 bases and J 3 bases, leaving 11 bases between the germline ends. CDR3 length equals 13 residues. Germline V gives CDR1 MDHEN, CDR2 SYDVKM.

This clone was counted a few times. The rearrangement uses TRBV5-4 and TRBJ2-7; D is unclear. CDR3 length equals 14 residues. V was pared by 4 bases and J by 2 bases, with 13 bases between. Germline assignment: CDR1 SGHNT and CDR2 YYREEE (reference sequence). The CDR3 reads CASSDPSGAYEQYF. The CDR3 region has the DNA TGTGCCAGCAGCGACCCAAGTGGAGCCTACGAGCAGTACTTC.

The gene calls are TRBV5-1 and TRBJ2-7, with D uncertain. The length of the CDR3 is 18 residues. V dropped 0 bases and J dropped 4 bases, with 23 bases sitting between them. Germline V gives CDR1 SGHRS, CDR2 YFSETQ. The CDR3 protein is CASSLDEWWHRSGYEQYF. CDR3 in DNA: TGCGCCAGCAGCTTGGATGAATGGTGGCACCGATCAGGTTACGAGCAGTACTTC. Looking up the rest from reference TRBV5-1 and TRBJ2-7 gives the full variable domain: KAGVTQTPRYLIKTRGQQVTLSCSPISGHRSVSWYQQTPGQGLQFLFEYFSETQRNKGNFPGRFSGRQFSNSRSEMNVSTLELGDSALYLCASSLDEWWHRSGYEQYFGPGTRLTVT.

This chain links TRBV11-3 with TRBJ2-1, with TRBD2 matching over 10 bases. The CDR3 is 18 amino acids. Trimming cost V 5 bases and J 0 bases; bases outside gene matches: 10. Germline V lookup: CDR1 SGHNT, CDR2 YENEEA. The chain's CDR3 is CASSPRLAGLSSYNEQFF. DNA of the CDR3: TGTGCCAGCAGCCCGAGACTAGCGGGCCTTAGCTCCTACAATGAGCAGTTCTTC.

V gene TRBV27 combines with J gene TRBJ2-7, with 7 bases aligning to TRBD1. J gave up 4 bases and V 6 bases, and 12 bases lay outside the gene matches. The CDR3 runs 15 residues. Germline V gene sequence: CDR1 MNHEY, CDR2 SMNVEV (reference sequence). The CDR3 protein is CASRITGALLYEQYF. The CDR3 region has the DNA TGTGCCAGCAGGATAACAGGGGCCCTACTGTACGAGCAGTACTTC.

The rearrangement links TRBV27 to TRBJ2-7; TRBD1 agrees at 10 bases. CDR1 MNHEY and CDR2 SMNVEV come from the germline V gene (reference sequence). V shed 6 bases, J shed 8 bases, and the junction held 7 bases outside the gene matches. The CDR3 has 13 amino acids. In DNA form, the CDR3 reads TGTGCCAGCAGCACCGGGGACAGGGGTCAGCAGTACTTC. Amino acid sequence: CASSTGDRGQQYF.

This chain links TRBV7-8 with TRBJ2-1; 12 nucleotides align to TRBD2. V trimming: 4 bases; J trimming: 8 bases; junction bases outside the gene matches: 9. This CDR3 comprises 16 residues. Germline V CDR1 and CDR2: SGHVS, FQNEAQ. CDR3 amino acids: CASSSWTSGKGDEQFF. CDR3 sequence (DNA): TGTGCCAGCAGCTCGTGGACTAGCGGGAAGGGCGATGAGCAGTTCTTC. Supplemented by reference TRBV7-8 and TRBJ2-1, the full variable domain reads GAGVSQSPRYKVAKRGQDVALRCDPISGHVSLFWYQQALGQGPEFLTYFQNEAQLDKSGLPSDRFFAERPEGSVSTLKIQRTQQEDSAVYLCASSSWTSGKGDEQFFGPGTRLTVL.

The rearrangement links TRBV19 to TRBJ1-5, with TRBD1 matching 7 bases. This CDR3 has 14 amino acids. Unmatched junction bases numbered 4, after V lost 4 bases and J lost 4 bases. Germline CDR1 and CDR2: LNHDA and SQIVND (reference sequence). Here the CDR3 reads CASSTRTGNQPQHF. As DNA, the CDR3 is TGTGCCAGTAGTACTAGGACAGGTAATCAGCCCCAGCATTTT.

This chain links TRBV5-1 with TRBJ2-2, with D possibly TRBD1 on 5 matching bases. The germline V gene encodes CDR1 SGHRS and CDR2 YFSETQ. Trimming pared 0 bases from V and 6 bases from J, leaving 15 bases between. The CDR3 sequence is 16 residues long. This CDR3 reads CASSLGAGLGAGELFF. For the CDR3, the DNA is TGCGCCAGCAGCTTGGGGGCAGGGTTAGGAGCCGGGGAGCTGTTTTTT.

The rearrangement links TRBV29-1 to TRBJ1-5; no reliable D call. CDR1 is SQVTM, CDR2 ANQGSEA, per germline. The CDR3 runs to 14 residues. V was clipped by 4 bases and J by 3 bases, with 13 bases between them. The CDR3 DNA reads as TGCAGCGTTGGGGTGGGAGGAGACAATCAGCCCCAGCATTTT. As protein: CSVGVGGDNQPQHF.

This chain joins TRBV5-6 and TRBJ2-7; 9 positions agree with TRBD1. The germline gives CDR1 SGHDT, CDR2 YYEEEE. Trimming at V came to 4 bases and at J to 6 bases, leaving 8 bases not matched to a gene. The CDR3 sequence is 14 residues long. CDR3 DNA: TGTGCCAGCAGCGGGGACAGGGCTTTGGGCGAGCAGTACTTC. As protein: CASSGDRALGEQYF.

The chain joins TRBV11-2 to TRBJ2-1; the D is unclear. V was cut by 5 bases and J by 3 bases, with 8 bases left in between. The length of the CDR3 is 13 residues. Germline V lookup: CDR1 SGHAT, CDR2 FQNNGV. CDR3 nucleotide sequence: TGTGCCAGCAGCAAGATACACTACAATGAGCAGTTCTTC. Translating it yields CASSKIHYNEQFF.

The chain couples TRBV4-3 to TRBJ2-7; 14 bases agree with TRBD2. Germline V gives CDR1 LGHNA, CDR2 YSLEER. J lost 1 base, V lost 4 bases, and 6 bases had no gene match. The CDR3 sequence is 17 residues long. CDR3 sequence: CASSPGLAGGESYEQYF. Written as DNA, the CDR3 is TGCGCCAGCAGCCCTGGACTAGCGGGAGGAGAATCCTACGAGCAGTACTTC.

Concerning this clone itself: The sample holds other DNA sequences that translate to the same CDR3. V gene TRBV29-1 combines with J gene TRBJ1-1; a possible D gene is TRBD1 (5 bases). V was cut by 6 bases and J by 1 base, with 9 bases left in between. The CDR3 has 12 amino acids. Looked up from germline, CDR1 is SQVTM and CDR2 is ANQGSEA. CDR3 region: CSVGTGNTEAFF. CDR3 bases: TGCAGCGTAGGTACAGGGAACACTGAAGCTTTCTTT. Supplemented by reference TRBV29-1 and TRBJ1-1, the full variable domain reads SAVISQKPSRDICQRGTSLTIQCQVDSQVTMMFWYRQQPGQSLTLIATANQGSEATYESGFVIDKFPISRPNLTFSTLTVSNMSPEDSSIYLCSVGTGNTEAFFGQGTRLTVV.

This rearrangement joins TRBV28 to TRBJ1-4, with D uncertain. Per germline, CDR1 MDHEN and CDR2 SYDVKM. Trimming removed 5 bases at V and 0 bases at J, with 13 bases between. The CDR3 totals 16 residues. CDR3 coding DNA: TGTGCCAGCAGTAAGGGAGTCGGGCCAACTAATGAAAAACTGTTTTTT. Translated, it gives CASSKGVGPTNEKLFF.

This clone is a singleton in its sample. The chain has TRBV6-5 and TRBJ1-5; D may be TRBD1 (5 bases). V lost 6 bases and J lost 0, with 9 bases in between. Per the germline V gene, CDR1 is MNHEY and CDR2 is SVGAGI. The CDR3 extends over 14 amino acids. The CDR3 DNA follows: TGTGCCAGCAGAAACGGGGGTAGCAATCAGCCCCAGCATTTT. It translates to CASRNGGSNQPQHF.

This clone was observed a single time. The chain links TRBV6-1 to TRBJ2-7, with TRBD1 matching over 7 bases. Germline CDR1 and CDR2: MNHNS and SASEGT. V lost 7 bases to trimming and J lost 2 bases; unmatched junction nucleotides: 8. The CDR3 is 14 amino acids. The CDR3 DNA is TGTGCCAGCAACACAGGGGTTACAACCTACGAGCAGTACTTC. Protein product: CASNTGVTTYEQYF.

V usage is TRBV4-2 and J usage is TRBJ2-7, with a possible D match to TRBD2 (5 bases). Trimming took 0 bases from V and 2 from J, leaving 11 bases between them. Germline lookup yields CDR1 LGHNA and CDR2 YNFKEQ. This CDR3 is built from 15 residues. The CDR3, as DNA: TGTGCCAGCAGCCAAGAGGGCGGGCCTACCTACGAGCAGTACTTC. It encodes CASSQEGGPTYEQYF.

This chain joins TRBV2 and TRBJ2-5; TRBD1 aligns across 12 bases. Trimming cost V 7 bases and J 11 bases; bases outside gene matches: 14. Per the germline V gene, CDR1 is SNHLY and CDR2 is FYNNEI. This CDR3 has 15 amino acids. Written as DNA, the CDR3 is TGTGCCAGCACCGGGGACAGGGGGCCTCTTAGGGAGCAGTACTTC. The encoded protein is CASTGDRGPLREQYF.

The CDR3 loop reads CASSFRLAGGPYEQYF. The CDR3 coding sequence is TGTGCCAGCAGTTTTAGGCTAGCGGGAGGGCCTTACGAGCAGTACTTC. The chain carries TRBV6-5 and TRBJ2-7; 12 bases line up with TRBD2. Per the germline V gene, CDR1 is MNHEY and CDR2 is SVGAGI. V lost 4 bases to trimming and J lost 4 bases; unmatched junction nucleotides: 8. The CDR3 totals 16 residues.

This clone was found a few times. This chain joins TRBV25-1 and TRBJ1-2, with TRBD1 as a possible D gene (5 bases). The V end was cut by 1 base, the J end by 7 bases, with 10 bases between. CDR1 and CDR2 from the germline V gene are MGHDK and SYGVNS. The CDR3 contains 13 residues. CDR3 nucleotide sequence: TGTGCCAGCAGTGAATCGGGCAGGGCTGGCTACACCTTC. Encoded protein: CASSESGRAGYTF.

The V call is TRBV19, the J call TRBJ2-2, with 8 bases that match TRBD1. CDR1 and CDR2 (germline): LNHDA, SQIVND (reference sequence). The V and J ends lost 5 bases and 2 bases, in that order; junction bases with no gene match: 13. This CDR3 has 18 residues. The CDR3 bases are TGTGCCAGTAGTCCTTTTAGACAGGGGATTTTTAACACCGGGGAGCTGTTTTTT. Translated: CASSPFRQGIFNTGELFF.